The present entry profiles one T cell receptor beta chain with its context. The data originate from a study of blood T cell repertoires in COVID-19. The CDR3 is made up of 13 amino acids. Germline V CDR1 and CDR2: MNHEY, SVGAGI. Unmatched junction bases numbered 8, after V lost 6 bases and J lost 9 bases. Sequencing was performed with immunoSEQ multiplex PCR; in TCRdb, only in-frame clones are kept and a portion is missing. The sample records about 120,000 clones, more than 75% being singletons. The clonotype comes from a human donor in a cohort sampled during active COVID-19. This chain joins TRBV6-5 and TRBJ1-5, with 7 positions matching TRBD1. Sequencing used peripheral blood. CDR3 nucleotide sequence: TGTGCCAGCAGCCACGACAGGGTCCGGCCCCAGCATTTT. Encoded protein: CASSHDRVRPQHF.